One and the same sample provided the 4 T cell receptor beta chains below, sequenced in a study of blood T cell repertoires in COVID-19. Sequencing used immunoSEQ multiplex PCR; TCRdb keeps in-frame clones, though not all of them. Of around 100,000 clones listed, roughly nine tenths are singletons. The sequenced material came from peripheral blood. Receptors originate from a human donor in a cohort sampled during active COVID-19.

The rearrangement uses TRBV5-5 and TRBJ2-7, with 9 bases that match TRBD2. CDR1 is SGHKS, CDR2 YYEKEE, per germline (reference sequence). With V trimmed by 4 bases and J by 6 bases, 17 bases remained unmatched. The CDR3 consists of 17 residues. The CDR3 region is CASSPRPTSGGPSEQYF. For the CDR3, the DNA is TGTGCCAGCAGCCCCCGGCCGACTAGCGGAGGGCCGAGCGAGCAGTACTTC.

This chain connects TRBV5-4 to TRBJ2-3; possibly TRBD1 for D (5 bases). The germline V gene encodes CDR1 SGHNT and CDR2 YYREEE (reference sequence). This CDR3 spans 14 amino acids. The germline V and J ends were trimmed by 3 bases and 2 bases, with 10 bases remaining between them. The CDR3 reads CASSSAGNTDTQYF. The CDR3 coding sequence is TGTGCCAGCAGCTCCGCAGGGAACACAGATACGCAGTATTTT.

The chain couples TRBV19 to TRBJ2-7, with TRBD2 matching over 12 bases. The CDR3 runs 15 residues. Per germline, CDR1 LNHDA and CDR2 SQIVND (reference sequence). V was pared by 6 bases and J by 2 bases, with 5 bases of the junction left unmatched. CDR3 sequence: CASRETSGSPYEQYF. CDR3 sequence (DNA): TGTGCCAGTAGGGAGACTAGCGGGAGCCCCTACGAGCAGTACTTC.

The J gene is TRBJ2-1, the V gene TRBV3-1 (or the pseudogene TRBV3-2), with 16 bases matching TRBD2. The CDR3 has 20 residues. Trimming cost V 8 bases and J 4 bases; bases outside gene matches: 17. The germline V gene encodes CDR1 LGHDT and CDR2 YNNKEL (reference sequence). The CDR3 protein is CASSRRPPGLAGGTYNEQFF. Here the CDR3 DNA reads TGTGCCAGCTCCCGGCGGCCCCCGGGACTAGCGGGGGGGACTTACAATGAGCAGTTCTTC.